The 21 T cell receptor beta chains below were found in one sample sequenced in a study of cytotoxic CD8 clonotypes in ibrutinib-treated CLL. The repertoire was sequenced with immunoSEQ multiplex PCR; TCRdb's copy has only in-frame clones and lacks some. The sample has approximately 200,000 clones; 55% to 85% are singletons. The material was PBMCs, obtained after 24 months of ibrutinib treatment. These receptor sequences come from a human donor with chronic lymphocytic leukemia.

The chain carries TRBV7-3 and TRBJ2-1; no firm D call. CDR1 is SGHTA, CDR2 FQGTGA, per germline. The CDR3 is 13 residues long. The V end was cut by 4 bases, the J end by 5 bases, with 9 bases between. CDR3 loop: CASSWARDNEQFF. The CDR3, as DNA: TGTGCCAGCAGCTGGGCTAGAGACAATGAGCAGTTCTTC.

V gene TRBV5-4 combines with J gene TRBJ2-7; D remains ambiguous. Germline assignment: CDR1 SGHNT and CDR2 YYREEE (reference sequence). The CDR3 consists of 13 residues. Trimming cost V 4 bases and J 3 bases, with 11 bases left between them. CDR3 in DNA: TGTGCCAGCAGCCGACCCGAAGTCTACGAGCAGTACTTC. It is translated as CASSRPEVYEQYF.

V usage is TRBV11-3 and J usage is TRBJ1-1; a weak D match, TRBD1 (5 bases). In germline, CDR1 is SGHNT, CDR2 YENEEA. Trimming cost V 6 bases and J 9 bases, with 14 bases left between them. CDR3 length: 12 residues. CDR3 protein: CASSLAGTKAFF. CDR3 sequence (DNA): TGTGCCAGCAGTCTGGCCGGGACTAAAGCTTTCTTT.

The chain links TRBV7-2 to TRBJ1-3; possibly TRBD1 for D (6 bases). From germline, CDR1 is SGHTA and CDR2 FQGNSA. Trimming removed 5 bases at V and 2 bases at J, with 13 bases between. The CDR3 is 15 amino acids. The CDR3 nucleotides read TGTGCCAGCAGCCCATCCGGACAGACTGGAAACACCATATATTTT. It encodes CASSPSGQTGNTIYF.

This clone turned up a few times. The chain combines TRBV19 with TRBJ2-5; tentatively, D is TRBD1 (6 bases). The V gene lost 3 bases and the J gene lost 2 bases, with 7 bases spanning the gap. CDR1 and CDR2 (germline): LNHDA, SQIVND (reference sequence). There are 13 residues in the CDR3. For the CDR3, the DNA is TGTGCCAGTAGTATCGGACAGCAAGAGACCCAGTACTTC. It translates to CASSIGQQETQYF.

J is TRBJ1-1 and V is TRBV5-6, with D unclear. Germline V gene lookup returns CDR1 SGHDT and CDR2 YYEEEE. This CDR3 region has 14 residues. Trimming cost V 0 bases and J 6 bases, with 12 bases left between them. In DNA form, the CDR3 reads TGTGCCAGCAGCTTGGTTAGTGGTCTCGCTGAAGCTTTCTTT. It is translated as CASSLVSGLAEAFF.

This clone was counted a single time. The V call is TRBV18, the J call TRBJ2-7; 11 positions agree with TRBD2. V lost 1 base, J lost 0 bases, and 2 bases stayed unmatched. This CDR3 contains 16 residues. CDR1 KGHSH and CDR2 LQKENI come from the germline V gene. The CDR3 here is CASSPLAGGPSYEQYF. The CDR3 DNA reads as TGTGCCAGCTCACCACTAGCGGGAGGGCCCTCCTACGAGCAGTACTTC. Variable domain in full (rest from reference TRBV18 and TRBJ2-7): NAGVMQNPRHLVRRRGQEARLRCSPMKGHSHVYWYRQLPEEGLKFMVYLQKENIIDESGMPKERFSAEFPKEGPSILRIQQVVRGDSAAYFCASSPLAGGPSYEQYFGPGTRLTVT.

This rearrangement joins TRBV7-9 to TRBJ2-3; D gene unclear. CDR3 length: 13 amino acids. Trimming pared 5 bases from V and 3 bases from J, leaving 9 bases between. The V gene's germline CDR1 is SEHNR and CDR2 FQNEAQ (reference sequence). This CDR3 is CASSPTWTDTQYF. The CDR3 DNA reads TGTGCCAGCAGCCCCACCTGGACAGATACGCAGTATTTT. Full variable domain (missing parts from reference TRBV7-9 and TRBJ2-3): DTGVSQNPRHKITKRGQNVTFRCDPISEHNRLYWYRQTLGQGPEFLTYFQNEAQLEKSRLLSDRFSAERPKGSFSTLEIQRTEQGDSAMYLCASSPTWTDTQYFGPGTRLTVL.

This clone was recorded once. V usage is TRBV4-2 and J usage is TRBJ2-7; 11 positions match TRBD2. The CDR3 runs 16 residues. Germline V lookup: CDR1 LGHNA, CDR2 YNFKEQ. The V gene end was trimmed by 0 bases and the J gene end by 5 bases; junction bases not matched to a gene: 6. The CDR3 coding sequence is TGTGCCAGCAGCCAAGAAAATTCACTAGCGGGAGACGAGCAGTACTTC. It yields the protein CASSQENSLAGDEQYF.

The rearrangement links TRBV7-3 to TRBJ2-5; perhaps TRBD2 as D (5 bases). V dropped 2 bases and J dropped 5 bases, with 15 bases sitting between them. Germline-derived CDR1 and CDR2 are SGHTA and FQGTGA. The CDR3 has 15 residues. DNA of the CDR3: TGTGCCAGCAGCTTAGAGGGCAGGTCCTCCGAGACCCAGTACTTC. Translation: CASSLEGRSSETQYF.

The chain recombines TRBV10-3 with TRBJ2-7; 8 nucleotides align to TRBD1. This CDR3 is 14 amino acids long. Trimming at V came to 6 bases and at J to 1 base, leaving 5 bases not matched to a gene. Per germline, CDR1 ENHRY and CDR2 SYGVKD. CDR3 region: CAIRPGQESYEQYF. CDR3 bases: TGTGCCATCAGACCGGGACAGGAATCCTACGAGCAGTACTTC.

This clone showed up just once. The chain couples TRBV4-1 to TRBJ1-5, with D possibly TRBD1 on 6 matching bases. Germline CDR1 reads MGHRA; CDR2 reads YSYEKL. Trimming stripped 2 bases from V and 0 bases from J, with 17 bases between. The CDR3 totals 18 residues. CDR3 amino acids: CASSQHGRQASSNQPQHF. The CDR3 DNA follows: TGCGCCAGCAGCCAACATGGGAGACAGGCCTCTAGCAATCAGCCCCAGCATTTT.

The V gene is TRBV5-1, the J gene TRBJ2-7; D may be TRBD1 (6 bases). Trimming removed 7 bases from V and 5 bases from J, with 22 bases in between. CDR3 length: 15 amino acids. Germline V gene data show CDR1 as SGHRS and CDR2 as YFSETQ. In DNA form, the CDR3 reads TGCGCCAGCCGAAATGCCCCCCAGGGGCCGAACGAGCAGTACTTC. This codes for CASRNAPQGPNEQYF.

The chain links TRBV15 to TRBJ2-7; 9 positions match TRBD2. Trimming removed 9 bases from V and 4 bases from J; junction bases left unmatched: 13. This CDR3 spans 15 amino acids. The germline V gene encodes CDR1 LNHNV and CDR2 YYDKDF (reference sequence). Here the CDR3 DNA reads TGTGCCACAATGGGACTAGCTCCCGAAGGATACGAGCAGTACTTC. Its protein product is CATMGLAPEGYEQYF.

This chain links TRBV25-1 with TRBJ2-3; TRBD1 is a possible D gene (6 bases). Trimming removed 4 bases at V and 0 bases at J, with 14 bases between. CDR3 length: 16 residues. Germline V lookup: CDR1 MGHDK, CDR2 SYGVNS. The CDR3 DNA follows: TGTGCCAGCAGTGCCACCGGGACACGGAGCACAGATACGCAGTATTTT. Translation gives CASSATGTRSTDTQYF.

The V call is TRBV11-2, the J call TRBJ1-3; unclear D gene. Trimming took off 2 bases at V and 0 bases at J, with 8 bases between the two ends. Germline values: CDR1 SGHAT, CDR2 FQNNGV. CDR3 length equals 15 residues. The CDR3 spells CASSLISPSGNTIYF. The CDR3 region has the DNA TGTGCCAGCAGCTTAATCTCCCCCTCTGGAAACACCATATATTTT.

V is TRBV20-1 and J is TRBJ2-4; D gene uncertain. This CDR3 region has 11 residues. The V gene lost 6 bases and the J gene lost 7 bases, with 10 bases spanning the gap. Germline V CDR1 and CDR2: DFQATT, SNEGSKA (reference sequence). Here the CDR3 reads CSATVGNIQYF. CDR3 bases: TGCAGTGCCACGGTGGGGAACATTCAGTACTTC.

This clone was counted a few times. The chain has TRBV9 and TRBJ2-3; possible D gene TRBD2, 5 bases. The length of the CDR3 is 16 residues. The V and J ends lost 4 bases and 2 bases respectively, with 17 bases between them. Germline loops: CDR1 SGDLS, CDR2 YYNGEE. CDR3 DNA: TGTGCCAGCAGCCCTTCCACAACGGGGATCACAGATACGCAGTATTTT. This codes for CASSPSTTGITDTQYF.

The genes are TRBV18 and TRBJ2-1; unclear D gene. V was trimmed by 3 bases and J by 0 bases, leaving 9 bases between them. Germline V lookup: CDR1 KGHSH, CDR2 LQKENI. This CDR3 contains 15 residues. The CDR3 loop is CASSPVLSSYNEQFF. The CDR3 DNA follows: TGTGCCAGCTCACCGGTACTGAGCTCCTACAATGAGCAGTTCTTC.

The J gene is TRBJ2-5, the V gene TRBV7-8; no firm D call. The CDR3 covers 13 residues. Between the trimmed V and J ends, which lost 6 bases and 0 bases, there was a span of 8 bases. Germline loops: CDR1 SGHVS, CDR2 FQNEAQ. This chain's CDR3 is CASRKEYQETQYF. The DNA for the CDR3 is TGTGCCAGCAGAAAAGAGTACCAAGAGACCCAGTACTTC.

In its sample, this clone was seen once. V and J are TRBV11-1 and TRBJ1-1; D perhaps matches TRBD1 (6 bases). V lost 0 bases to trimming and J lost 3 bases, with 17 bases between them. Germline CDR1 and CDR2: SGHAT and FQDESV (reference sequence). The CDR3 totals 17 residues. The CDR3 bases are TGTGCCAGCAGCTTAGCCCGCCTACCGGGACATTACACTGAAGCTTTCTTT. It yields the protein CASSLARLPGHYTEAFF. Combining the CDR3 with reference TRBV11-1 and TRBJ1-1 gives the whole variable domain EAEVAQSPRYKITEKSQAVAFWCDPISGHATLYWYRQILGQGPELLVQFQDESVVDDSQLPKDRFSAERLKGVDSTLKIQPAELGDSAMYLCASSLARLPGHYTEAFFGQGTRLTVV.